The entry that follows covers one TCR beta chain sequence. Data came from immunoSEQ multiplex PCR; TCRdb stores just in-frame clones and leaves some out. The sample has roughly 220,000 clones; roughly 90% are singletons. The data were obtained in a study of blood T cell repertoires in COVID-19. As for the study in general: Some COVID-19 samples were acute and others convalescent; all came from the United States, Italy and Spain.

V gave up 3 bases and J gave up 0 bases, with 8 bases separating them. The CDR3 length is 14 residues. Germline-derived CDR1 and CDR2 are SNHLY and FYNNEI. People in the exposed group encountered a COVID-19 case within 2 weeks before entering the study. The sequenced sample consisted of PBMCs or T cells enriched from blood (not recorded which). The chain combines TRBV2 with TRBJ1-2, with D unclear. This TCR came from a man between 25 and 39 years old who had been exposed to COVID-19. CDR3 in amino acids: CASSEEGANYGYTF. CDR3 bases: TGTGCCAGCAGTGAGGAGGGAGCTAACTATGGCTACACCTTC.